Shown below are 3 T cell receptor beta chains from a single sample sequenced in a study of blood T cell repertoires in COVID-19. Profiled with immunoSEQ multiplex PCR; TCRdb holds only in-frame clones, not every one. The sample comprises about 44,000 clones, roughly 85% of which are singletons, and about 4% rests with the top ten. The sequenced sample was peripheral blood. The receptor source for this set is a woman in her 70s with acute or convalescent COVID-19.

Here the CDR3 DNA reads TGTGCCAGCAGTTCGAATCAGGCTTTGGGCACCGGGGAGCTGTTTTTT. Its protein product is CASSSNQALGTGELFF. This sequence joins TRBV27 and TRBJ2-2; D remains unclear. The CDR3 is 16 residues long. CDR1 and CDR2 (germline): MNHEY, SMNVEV (reference sequence). Trimming took off 4 bases at V and 4 bases at J, with 16 bases between the two ends.

The rearrangement uses TRBV7-8 and TRBJ2-7, with TRBD2 identical over 10 bases. With 8 bases clipped from V and 0 bases from J, the junction kept 10 bases outside the gene matches. The CDR3 extends over 16 amino acids. The germline V gene encodes CDR1 SGHVS and CDR2 FQNEAQ. CDR3 residues: CASSRWTSGSSYEQYF. CDR3 in DNA: TGTGCCAGCTCACGGTGGACTAGCGGCAGCTCCTACGAGCAGTACTTC.

The chain is built from TRBV6-6 and TRBJ2-1, with D perhaps TRBD2 (5 bases). This CDR3 is built from 14 residues. Trimming left V 5 bases short and J 6 bases short, with 14 bases between. Germline CDR1 is MNHNY and CDR2 is SVGAGI (reference sequence). CDR3 coding DNA: TGTGCCAGCAGTCCGGGGAACTGCCTCAATGAGCAGTTCTTC. Its translation is CASSPGNCLNEQFF.